The 27 T cell receptor beta chains below come from one sample, sequenced in a study of T cell responses to AZD1222 COVID-19 vaccine. Method: immunoSEQ multiplex PCR; TCRdb's copy keeps in-frame clones and lacks some. The sample carries some 150,000 clones, more than 70% recorded once. This material consisted of peripheral blood, taken 28 days after the second AZD1222 dose. The source is an adult who received the AZD1222 COVID-19 vaccine.

This chain joins TRBV11-3 and TRBJ2-7; either TRBD1 or TRBD2 may fit D (5 bases each). CDR3 length equals 12 residues. V dropped 4 bases and J dropped 5 bases, with 9 bases sitting between them. Germline values: CDR1 SGHNT, CDR2 YENEEA. The CDR3 DNA is TGTGCCAGCAGCTGGGACGGCCACGAGCAGTACTTC. Amino acid sequence: CASSWDGHEQYF.

The chain uses TRBV6-2 or TRBV6-3 and TRBJ2-3; unclear D gene. The V end lost 5 bases, the J end lost 1 base, and 13 bases lay between the germline ends. CDR3 size: 15 residues. Germline CDR1 and CDR2: MNHEY and SVGEGT. CDR3 DNA: TGTGCCAGCAGTGACCGAACACATCGCACAGATACGCAGTATTTT. Translated, it gives CASSDRTHRTDTQYF.

This clone was detected once. This chain links TRBV7-2 with TRBJ2-7; D remains ambiguous. The ends were cut back, 1 base at V and 0 bases at J, with 10 bases in the middle. Germline values: CDR1 SGHTA, CDR2 FQGNSA. The CDR3 covers 15 residues. CDR3 nucleotides: TGTGCCAGCAGCTTAGTCGCAGAGACCTCCTACGAGCAGTACTTC. Protein: CASSLVAETSYEQYF.

The V gene is TRBV7-8, the J gene TRBJ2-1; D is undetermined. Germline V lookup: CDR1 SGHVS, CDR2 FQNEAQ. With 5 bases removed from V and 13 bases from J, the gap between germline ends came to 18 bases. The CDR3 length is 13 residues. CDR3 bases: TGTGCCAGCAGCCCCCGCAGGCTCGAGAGACAGTTCTTC. It codes for CASSPRRLERQFF. Based on the CDR3 plus reference TRBV7-8 and TRBJ2-1, the full variable domain is GAGVSQSPRYKVAKRGQDVALRCDPISGHVSLFWYQQALGQGPEFLTYFQNEAQLDKSGLPSDRFFAERPEGSVSTLKIQRTQQEDSAVYLCASSPRRLERQFFGPGTRLTVL.

This chain connects TRBV25-1 to TRBJ2-5, with 7 bases identical to TRBD2. Germline values: CDR1 MGHDK, CDR2 SYGVNS. V was pared by 3 bases and J by 2 bases, with 6 bases of the junction left unmatched. The CDR3 is 15 residues long. CDR3: CASSDQGLLQETQYF. CDR3 nucleotides: TGTGCCAGCAGTGACCAGGGACTACTTCAAGAGACCCAGTACTTC.

The chain has TRBV10-1 and TRBJ2-5, with D tentatively TRBD1 or TRBD2 (5 bases each). CDR1 and CDR2 (germline): WNHNN, SYGVQD (reference sequence). The CDR3 length is 16 residues. Trimming took off 9 bases at V and 5 bases at J, with 25 bases between the two ends. The DNA for the CDR3 is TGCGCCAGTCGTACGGCTGGCAAGGGACGGAGGGAGACCCAGTACTTC. Translation gives CASRTAGKGRRETQYF.

This clone was seen only once. The chain carries TRBV19 and TRBJ1-6; D not certain. Germline V gene sequence: CDR1 LNHDA, CDR2 SQIVND (reference sequence). The CDR3 runs 14 residues. V was pared by 10 bases and J by 9 bases, with 19 bases between. This CDR3 is CATGKGPQSSPLHF. The CDR3, as DNA: TGTGCCACCGGTAAAGGCCCCCAGAGTTCACCCCTCCACTTT.

The V call is TRBV30, the J call TRBJ2-7; 7 bases line up with TRBD1. CDR1 is GTSNPN and CDR2 is SVGIG in the germline V gene (reference sequence). This CDR3 spans 13 amino acids. After removal of 3 bases from V and 3 bases from J, the junction contained 5 bases not matched to a gene. DNA for the CDR3: TGTGCCTGGAGAACGGGACAGAGCTACGAGCAGTACTTC. Its protein product is CAWRTGQSYEQYF.

The chain couples TRBV20-1 to TRBJ1-4; 8 nucleotides agree with TRBD1. From germline, CDR1 is DFQATT and CDR2 SNEGSKA (reference sequence). J was trimmed by 8 bases and V by 5 bases; bases with no gene match: 7. This CDR3 is 13 amino acids long. The CDR3 loop reads CSAGGQGGEKLFF. The CDR3 DNA reads TGCAGTGCTGGTGGACAGGGAGGGGAAAAACTGTTTTTT.

The CDR3 region is CASSEWGYQAGNTIYF. CDR3 DNA sequence: TGTGCCAGCAGTGAGTGGGGATACCAGGCTGGAAACACCATATATTTT. The chain has TRBV6-1 and TRBJ1-3; D is unresolved. The length of the CDR3 is 16 residues. Trimming left V 3 bases short and J 2 bases short, with 14 bases between. The germline V gene encodes CDR1 MNHNS and CDR2 SASEGT.

This clone has only one observation. The chain is built from TRBV4-1 and TRBJ2-5; 9 bases are shared with TRBD1. The ends lost 1 base at V and 2 bases at J; junction bases unmatched: 2. Germline CDR1 is MGHRA and CDR2 is YSYEKL. The CDR3 is 15 residues long. The CDR3 sequence is CASSQGDRGQETQYF. The CDR3 coding sequence is TGCGCCAGCAGCCAAGGAGACAGGGGGCAAGAGACCCAGTACTTC.

The rearrangement links TRBV6-5 to TRBJ2-7; no reliable D call. The CDR3 consists of 14 residues. Germline V lookup: CDR1 MNHEY, CDR2 SVGAGI. Deletions cut 0 bases from V and 7 bases from J, with 13 bases between. CDR3 amino acids: CASSYSILGWEQYF. DNA of the CDR3: TGTGCCAGCAGTTACTCGATATTAGGGTGGGAGCAGTACTTC.

The J gene is TRBJ2-4, the V gene TRBV21-1. TRBV21-1 is reported as a pseudogene. CDR3 size: 15 residues. CDR3 residues: CASSKGDGAKNIQYF. The DNA of the CDR3 is TGTGCCAGCAGCAAAGGGGACGGAGCCAAAAACATTCAGTACTTC.

The chain employs TRBV7-9 and TRBJ1-1; D perhaps matches TRBD1 (5 bases). Looked up from germline, CDR1 is SEHNR and CDR2 is FQNEAQ (reference sequence). Trimming left V 3 bases short and J 4 bases short, with 12 bases between. The CDR3 extends over 14 amino acids. Here the CDR3 DNA reads TGTGCCAGCAGCTTGGGACCCGAGGGCACTGAAGCTTTCTTT. Its protein is CASSLGPEGTEAFF.

The chain links TRBV30 to TRBJ1-5, with TRBD1 identical over 7 bases. V was clipped by 3 bases and J by 5 bases; unmatched bases: 4. Germline values: CDR1 GTSNPN, CDR2 SVGIG (reference sequence). CDR3 length: 13 amino acids. The CDR3 DNA reads TGTGCCTGGAGCAGGGACAGCGATCAGCCCCAGCATTTT. As protein: CAWSRDSDQPQHF. The full variable domain, with the rest looked up from reference TRBV30 and TRBJ1-5, is SQTIHQWPATLVQPVGSPLSLECTVEGTSNPNLYWYRQAAGRGLQLLFYSVGIGQISSEVPQNLSASRPQDRQFILSSKKLLLSDSGFYLCAWSRDSDQPQHFGDGTRLSIL.

V is TRBV12-5 and J is TRBJ2-5, with unresolved D. The CDR3 has 16 amino acids. Germline loops: CDR1 LGHNT, CDR2 FRNRAP. Deletions cut 0 bases from V and 2 bases from J, with 13 bases between. In DNA form, the CDR3 reads TGTGCTAGTGGTTTGGTACCCCGGCTGCGACAAGAGACCCAGTACTTC. This codes for CASGLVPRLRQETQYF.

The gene calls are TRBV19 and TRBJ1-2, with 7 bases lining up with TRBD1. The J segment lost 1 base and the V segment lost 5 bases, leaving 7 bases of the junction unmatched. The CDR3 extends over 15 amino acids. CDR1 and CDR2 from the germline V gene are LNHDA and SQIVND (reference sequence). The chain's CDR3 is CASSPRQGNNYGYTF. CDR3 DNA sequence: TGTGCCAGTAGTCCCCGACAGGGAAATAACTATGGCTACACCTTC. Using reference TRBV19 and TRBJ1-2 for the parts outside the CDR3, the full variable domain is DGGITQSPKYLFRKEGQNVTLSCEQNLNHDAMYWYRQDPGQGLRLIYYSQIVNDFQKGDIAEGYSVSREKKESFPLTVTSAQKNPTAFYLCASSPRQGNNYGYTFGSGTRLTVV.

This chain connects TRBV30 to TRBJ1-5; TRBD1 matches at 8 bases. This CDR3 has 11 residues. Trimming removed 1 base from V and 12 bases from J; junction bases left unmatched: 2. CDR1 is GTSNPN, CDR2 SVGIG, per germline (reference sequence). CDR3 sequence: CAWSAQGGQHF. The DNA of the CDR3 is TGTGCCTGGAGTGCACAGGGGGGCCAGCATTTT.

This chain uses TRBV19 with TRBJ2-3, with D unclear. The CDR3 runs 12 residues. The germline V gene encodes CDR1 LNHDA and CDR2 SQIVND (reference sequence). Between the trimmed V and J ends, which lost 10 bases and 6 bases, there was a span of 14 bases. As DNA, the CDR3 is TGTGCCACGGCCGAGGATGGGGATACGCAGTATTTT. Its translation: CATAEDGDTQYF.

This chain uses TRBV7-9 with TRBJ1-2; 8 positions agree with TRBD1. V trimming: 1 base; J trimming: 8 bases; junction bases outside the gene matches: 3. The length of the CDR3 is 13 residues. Germline V CDR1 and CDR2: SEHNR, FQNEAQ (reference sequence). DNA for the CDR3: TGTGCCAGCAGCTTAGGCGGACAGGGCGGCTACACCTTC. Protein product: CASSLGGQGGYTF.

J is TRBJ1-5 and V is TRBV30; D not resolved. Germline V CDR1 and CDR2: GTSNPN, SVGIG (reference sequence). The germline V and J ends were trimmed by 0 bases and 4 bases, with 7 bases remaining between them. The CDR3 has 13 residues. In DNA, the CDR3 is TGTGCCTGGAGTGTAAACTCAAATCAGCCCCAGCATTTT. Its protein product is CAWSVNSNQPQHF. The full variable domain, with the rest looked up from reference TRBV30 and TRBJ1-5, is SQTIHQWPATLVQPVGSPLSLECTVEGTSNPNLYWYRQAAGRGLQLLFYSVGIGQISSEVPQNLSASRPQDRQFILSSKKLLLSDSGFYLCAWSVNSNQPQHFGDGTRLSIL.

This clone is a singleton in its sample. The gene calls are TRBV4-3 and TRBJ1-1; D unclear. The CDR3 totals 13 residues. The germline CDR1 and CDR2 sequences are LGHNA and YSLEER. The ends were cut back, 4 bases at V and 5 bases at J, with 11 bases in the middle. The CDR3 region has the DNA TGCGCCAGCAGCCGGAGAGTTGGGACTGAAGCTTTCTTT. This gives the protein CASSRRVGTEAFF.

The chain has TRBV12-3 or TRBV12-4 and TRBJ2-5, with 7 bases matching TRBD2. CDR3 length: 13 residues. V shed 6 bases, J shed 5 bases, and the junction held 6 bases outside the gene matches. CDR3 amino acids: CASSGLGEETQYF. The CDR3 DNA reads as TGTGCCAGCAGCGGACTAGGGGAGGAGACCCAGTACTTC.

The chain joins TRBV30 to TRBJ1-6; 7 nucleotides line up with TRBD1. This CDR3 has 16 amino acids. V gave up 1 base and J gave up 5 bases; unmatched junction bases: 8. CDR1 is GTSNPN, CDR2 SVGIG, per germline (reference sequence). CDR3 nucleotide sequence: TGTGCCTGGAGTGAACCCGGGACAGCCCATAATTCACCCCTCCACTTT. It codes for CAWSEPGTAHNSPLHF.

The rearrangement joins TRBV6-1 to TRBJ1-6, with D uncertain. The germline V gene encodes CDR1 MNHNS and CDR2 SASEGT. The length of the CDR3 is 14 residues. Trimming pared 2 bases from V and 8 bases from J, leaving 10 bases between. CDR3 sequence: CASSEMGVDSPLHF. The CDR3 region has the DNA TGTGCCAGCAGTGAAATGGGTGTGGATTCACCCCTCCACTTT.

This rearrangement joins TRBV19 to TRBJ1-2, with a possible D match to TRBD1 (6 bases). The CDR3 is 15 amino acids. Germline CDR1 LNHDA, CDR2 SQIVND (reference sequence). V gave up 2 bases and J gave up 2 bases, with 12 bases separating them. CDR3 DNA: TGTGCCAGTAGTATATCTCCAGGGGAAAACTATGGCTACACCTTC. This translates into CASSISPGENYGYTF.

This clone was seen a single time. The rearrangement uses TRBV4-1 and TRBJ1-5; the D is unclear. Trimming left V 3 bases short and J 2 bases short, with 17 bases between. The CDR3 sequence is 17 residues long. Germline V gene data show CDR1 as MGHRA and CDR2 as YSYEKL. CDR3 nucleotide sequence: TGCGCCAGCAGCCACGCCCAGAGAGTCCGGCGCAATCAGCCCCAGCATTTT. Translating gives CASSHAQRVRRNQPQHF.